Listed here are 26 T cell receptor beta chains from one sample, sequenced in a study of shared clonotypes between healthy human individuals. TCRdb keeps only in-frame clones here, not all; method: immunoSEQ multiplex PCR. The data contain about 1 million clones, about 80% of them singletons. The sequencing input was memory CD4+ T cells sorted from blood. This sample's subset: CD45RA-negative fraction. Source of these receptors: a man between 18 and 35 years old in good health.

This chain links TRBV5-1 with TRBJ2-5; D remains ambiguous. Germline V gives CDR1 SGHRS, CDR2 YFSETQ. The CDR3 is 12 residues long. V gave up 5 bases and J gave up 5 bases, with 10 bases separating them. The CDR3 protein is CASRASSETQYF. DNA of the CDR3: TGCGCCAGCAGGGCCTCTTCGGAGACCCAGTACTTC.

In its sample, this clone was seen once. The CDR3, as DNA: TGTGCCAGCACCTTCCCGGGGGAGGCCGGGGAGCTGTTTTTT. Translated, it gives CASTFPGEAGELFF. The gene calls are TRBV5-4 and TRBJ2-2; the D gene is possibly TRBD2 (6 bases). Per the germline V gene, CDR1 is SGHNT and CDR2 is YYREEE (reference sequence). Trimming took off 6 bases at V and 6 bases at J, with 15 bases between the two ends. The CDR3 runs 14 residues. Using reference TRBV5-4 and TRBJ2-2 for the parts outside the CDR3, the full variable domain is ETGVTQSPTHLIKTRGQQVTLRCSSQSGHNTVSWYQQALGQGPQFIFQYYREEENGRGNFPPRFSGLQFPNYSSELNVNALELDDSALYLCASTFPGEAGELFFGEGSRLTVL.

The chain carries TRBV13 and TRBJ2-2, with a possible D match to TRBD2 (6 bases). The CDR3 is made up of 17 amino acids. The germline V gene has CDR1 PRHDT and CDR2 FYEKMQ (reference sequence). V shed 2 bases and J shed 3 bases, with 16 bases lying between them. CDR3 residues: CASSLPARGLDTGELFF. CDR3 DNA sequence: TGTGCCAGCAGCTTACCCGCTCGGGGGTTGGACACCGGGGAGCTGTTTTTT.

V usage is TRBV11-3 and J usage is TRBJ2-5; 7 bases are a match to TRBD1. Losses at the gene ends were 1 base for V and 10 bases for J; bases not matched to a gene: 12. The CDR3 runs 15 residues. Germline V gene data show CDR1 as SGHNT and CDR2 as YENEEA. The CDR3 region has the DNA TGTGCCAGCAGCTTAGGAGGGGGCAGGGATCGTGACCAGTACTTC. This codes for CASSLGGGRDRDQYF.

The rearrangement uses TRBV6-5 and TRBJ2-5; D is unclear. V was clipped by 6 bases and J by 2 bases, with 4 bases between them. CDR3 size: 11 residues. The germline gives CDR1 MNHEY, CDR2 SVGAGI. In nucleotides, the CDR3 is TGTGCCAGCAGGGGACAAGAGACCCAGTACTTC. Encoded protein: CASRGQETQYF.

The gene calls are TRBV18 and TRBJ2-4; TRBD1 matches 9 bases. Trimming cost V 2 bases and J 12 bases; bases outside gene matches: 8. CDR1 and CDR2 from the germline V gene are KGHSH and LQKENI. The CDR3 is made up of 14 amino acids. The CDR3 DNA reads TGTGCCAGCTCACCAGGCGGGACAGGGACGACTCAGTACTTC. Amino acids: CASSPGGTGTTQYF. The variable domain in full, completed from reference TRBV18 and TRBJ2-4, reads NAGVMQNPRHLVRRRGQEARLRCSPMKGHSHVYWYRQLPEEGLKFMVYLQKENIIDESGMPKERFSAEFPKEGPSILRIQQVVRGDSAAYFCASSPGGTGTTQYFGAGTRLSVL.

In nucleotides, the CDR3 is TGTGCCAGCAGGGTAGCGAAGACCCAGTACTTC. It encodes CASRVAKTQYF. This chain connects TRBV6-5 to TRBJ2-5; a possible D gene is TRBD2 (5 bases). The CDR3 has 11 residues. Germline V gene sequence: CDR1 MNHEY, CDR2 SVGAGI. V lost 6 bases, J lost 6 bases, and 8 bases lay in between.

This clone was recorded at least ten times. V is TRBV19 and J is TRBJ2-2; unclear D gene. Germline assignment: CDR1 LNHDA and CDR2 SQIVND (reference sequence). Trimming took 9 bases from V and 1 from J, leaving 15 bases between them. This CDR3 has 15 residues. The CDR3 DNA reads TGTGCCAGCACCCCAGGTTTAGGGAACACCGGGGAGCTGTTTTTT. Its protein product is CASTPGLGNTGELFF.

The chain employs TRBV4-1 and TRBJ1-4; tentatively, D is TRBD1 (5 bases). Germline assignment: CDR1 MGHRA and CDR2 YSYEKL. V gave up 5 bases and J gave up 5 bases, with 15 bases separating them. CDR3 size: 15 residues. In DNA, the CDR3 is TGCGCCAGCAGCTCTCGGGGGGGAATCAATGAAAAACTGTTTTTT. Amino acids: CASSSRGGINEKLFF.

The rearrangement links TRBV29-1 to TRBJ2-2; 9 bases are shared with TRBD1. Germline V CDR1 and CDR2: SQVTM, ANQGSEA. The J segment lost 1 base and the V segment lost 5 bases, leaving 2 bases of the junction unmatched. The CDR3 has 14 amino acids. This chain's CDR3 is CSVLGQGNTGELFF. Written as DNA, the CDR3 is TGCAGCGTTTTGGGACAGGGGAACACCGGGGAGCTGTTTTTT.

CDR3 residues: CASSEFTDYGYTF. Here the CDR3 DNA reads TGTGCCAGCAGTGAATTCACAGACTATGGCTACACCTTC. This chain connects TRBV6-1 to TRBJ1-2; D not certain. The CDR3 covers 13 residues. V was cut by 2 bases and J by 3 bases, with 7 bases left in between. The germline gives CDR1 MNHNS, CDR2 SASEGT.

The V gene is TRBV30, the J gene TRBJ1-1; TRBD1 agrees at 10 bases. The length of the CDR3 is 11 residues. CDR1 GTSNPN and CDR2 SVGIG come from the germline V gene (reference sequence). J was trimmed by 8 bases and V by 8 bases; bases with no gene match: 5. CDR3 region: CARSDRGEAFF. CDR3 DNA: TGTGCCCGATCGGACAGGGGGGAAGCTTTCTTT.

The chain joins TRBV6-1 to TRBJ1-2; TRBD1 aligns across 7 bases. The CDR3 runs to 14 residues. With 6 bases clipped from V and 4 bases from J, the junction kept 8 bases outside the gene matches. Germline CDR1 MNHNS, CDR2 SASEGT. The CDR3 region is CASRGQAPSYGYTF. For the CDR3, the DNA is TGTGCCAGCAGAGGACAGGCGCCTAGCTATGGCTACACCTTC.

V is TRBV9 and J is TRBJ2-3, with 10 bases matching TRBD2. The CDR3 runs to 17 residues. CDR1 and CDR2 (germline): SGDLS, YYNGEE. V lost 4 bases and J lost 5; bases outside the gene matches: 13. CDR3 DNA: TGTGCCAGCAGCCCCCAGCAGCGGGGGGGCGTTGGAGATACGCAGTATTTT. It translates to CASSPQQRGGVGDTQYF.

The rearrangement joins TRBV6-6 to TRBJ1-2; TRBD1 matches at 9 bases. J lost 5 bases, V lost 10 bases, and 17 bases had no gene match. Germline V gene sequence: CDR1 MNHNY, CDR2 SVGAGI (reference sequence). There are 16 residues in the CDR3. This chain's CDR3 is CATLKPGQGERYGYTF. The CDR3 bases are TGTGCCACCCTCAAACCGGGACAGGGCGAACGATATGGCTACACCTTC.

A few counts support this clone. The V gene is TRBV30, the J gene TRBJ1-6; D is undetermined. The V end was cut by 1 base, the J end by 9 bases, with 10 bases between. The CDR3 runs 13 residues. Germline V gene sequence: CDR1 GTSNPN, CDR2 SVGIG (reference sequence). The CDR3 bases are TGTGCCTGGAGTGGCCAGTTAGTTTCACCCCTCCACTTT. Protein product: CAWSGQLVSPLHF. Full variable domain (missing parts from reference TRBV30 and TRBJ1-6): SQTIHQWPATLVQPVGSPLSLECTVEGTSNPNLYWYRQAAGRGLQLLFYSVGIGQISSEVPQNLSASRPQDRQFILSSKKLLLSDSGFYLCAWSGQLVSPLHFGNGTRLTVT.

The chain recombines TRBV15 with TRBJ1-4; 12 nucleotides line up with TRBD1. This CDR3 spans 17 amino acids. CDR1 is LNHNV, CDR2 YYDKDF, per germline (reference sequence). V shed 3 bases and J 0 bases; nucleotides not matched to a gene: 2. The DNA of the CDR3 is TGTGCCACCAGCAGGGGGACAGGGGGCCCAACTAATGAAAAACTGTTTTTT. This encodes CATSRGTGGPTNEKLFF.

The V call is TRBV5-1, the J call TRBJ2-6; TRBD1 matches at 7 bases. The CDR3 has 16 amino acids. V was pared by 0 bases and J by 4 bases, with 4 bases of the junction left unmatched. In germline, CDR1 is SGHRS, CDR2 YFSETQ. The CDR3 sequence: CASSLAGQVGANVLTF. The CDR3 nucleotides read TGCGCCAGCAGCTTGGCCGGACAGGTGGGGGCCAACGTCCTGACTTTC. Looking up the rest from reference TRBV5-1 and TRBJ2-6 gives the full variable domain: KAGVTQTPRYLIKTRGQQVTLSCSPISGHRSVSWYQQTPGQGLQFLFEYFSETQRNKGNFPGRFSGRQFSNSRSEMNVSTLELGDSALYLCASSLAGQVGANVLTFGAGSRLTVL.

The CDR3 DNA is TGTGCCAGCAGTTTACCCAGGGGCGCCTACGAGCAGTACTTC. Amino acid sequence: CASSLPRGAYEQYF. The V call is TRBV28, the J call TRBJ2-7; weak D call: TRBD1 (6 bases). Trimming left V 2 bases short and J 2 bases short, with 10 bases between. The germline V gene encodes CDR1 MDHEN and CDR2 SYDVKM. This CDR3 has 14 residues.

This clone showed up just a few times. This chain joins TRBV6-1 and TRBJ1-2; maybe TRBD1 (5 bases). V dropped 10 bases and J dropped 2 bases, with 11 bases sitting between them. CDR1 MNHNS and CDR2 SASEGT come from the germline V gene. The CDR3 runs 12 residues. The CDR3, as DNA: TGTGCCACCAGGGCCCCAAACTATGGCTACACCTTC. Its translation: CATRAPNYGYTF.

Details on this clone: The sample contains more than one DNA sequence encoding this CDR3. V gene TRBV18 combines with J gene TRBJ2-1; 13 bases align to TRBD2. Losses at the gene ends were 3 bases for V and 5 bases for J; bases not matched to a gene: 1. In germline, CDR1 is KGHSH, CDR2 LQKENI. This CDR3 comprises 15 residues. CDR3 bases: TGTGCCAGCTCACCGGGACTAGCGGGAAACAATGAGCAGTTCTTC. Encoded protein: CASSPGLAGNNEQFF.

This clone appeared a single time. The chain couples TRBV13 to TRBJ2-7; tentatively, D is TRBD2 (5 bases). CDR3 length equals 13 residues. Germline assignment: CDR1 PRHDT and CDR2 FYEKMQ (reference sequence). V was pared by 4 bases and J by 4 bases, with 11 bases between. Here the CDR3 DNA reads TGTGCCAGCAGCTCTACCGGGGTATACGAGCAGTACTTC. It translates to CASSSTGVYEQYF.

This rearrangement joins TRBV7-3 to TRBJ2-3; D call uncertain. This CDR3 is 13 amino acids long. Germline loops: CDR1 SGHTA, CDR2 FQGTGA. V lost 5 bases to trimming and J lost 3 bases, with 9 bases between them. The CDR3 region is CASSPQRTDTQYF. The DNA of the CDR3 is TGTGCCAGCAGCCCACAGAGGACAGATACGCAGTATTTT.

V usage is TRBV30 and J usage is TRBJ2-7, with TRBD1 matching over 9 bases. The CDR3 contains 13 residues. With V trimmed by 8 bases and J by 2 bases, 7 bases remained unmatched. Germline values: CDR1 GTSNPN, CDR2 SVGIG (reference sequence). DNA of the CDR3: TGTGCCGGGGGGACAGGGATGACCTACGAGCAGTACTTC. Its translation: CAGGTGMTYEQYF.

In DNA, the CDR3 is TGTGCCAGCAGCTTATACACCGGAAACACCATATATTTT. Translation gives CASSLYTGNTIYF. This chain joins TRBV7-6 and TRBJ1-3; the D is unclear. The CDR3 is 13 amino acids. Trimming left V 2 bases short and J 4 bases short, with 6 bases between. Germline CDR1 SGHVS, CDR2 FNYEAQ.

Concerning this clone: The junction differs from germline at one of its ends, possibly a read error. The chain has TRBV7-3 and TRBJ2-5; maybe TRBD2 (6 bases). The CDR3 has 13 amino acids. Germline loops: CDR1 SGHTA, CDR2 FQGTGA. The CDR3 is CASSLGERTTPDF. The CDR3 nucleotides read TGTGCCAGCAGCTTGGGAGAAAGGACTACTCCGGACTTC. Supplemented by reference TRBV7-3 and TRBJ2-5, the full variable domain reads GAGVSQTPSNKVTEKGKYVELRCDPISGHTALYWYRQSLGQGPEFLIYFQGTGAADDSGLPNDRFFAVRPEGSVSTLKIQRTERGDSAVYLCASSLGERTTPDFGPGTRLLVL.